A selection of T cell receptor beta chains follows, all from one sample in a study of cytomegalovirus exposure and HLA in healthy donors. This table comes from immunoSEQ multiplex PCR, and its TCRdb copy is limited to in-frame clones, with some not included. The sample comprises about 90,000 clones, under 85% of which are singletons, and 2.5% to 3% rests with the top ten. The sequencing input was PBMCs. These receptors all stem from a man aged 25 to 45 in good health and CMV-seronegative. Both conserved end residues are trimmed from each CDR3. Each record gives: V gene, J gene, CDR3 protein.

V gene: TRBV29-1
J gene: TRBJ2-5
CDR3 protein: SVESRTKYQETQY

V gene: TRBV6-1
J gene: TRBJ1-2
CDR3 protein: ASSFTGGSDGYT

V gene: TRBV6-1
J gene: TRBJ2-7
CDR3 protein: ASSESRAGEQY

V gene: TRBV5-1
J gene: TRBJ2-7
CDR3 protein: ASGQGQGLHEQY

V gene: TRBV6-5
J gene: TRBJ1-2
CDR3 protein: ASRGTGGGYT

V gene: TRBV29-1
J gene: TRBJ1-3
CDR3 protein: SVRLDRYGNTIY

V gene: TRBV4-3
J gene: TRBJ1-6
CDR3 protein: ASSQDGDRGSSPLH

V gene: TRBV6-1
J gene: TRBJ1-1
CDR3 protein: ATTRGGTDTEAF

V gene: TRBV5-1
J gene: TRBJ1-2
CDR3 protein: ASSLRTDLYGYT

V gene: TRBV21-1
J gene: TRBJ2-5
CDR3 protein: ASSNRGQETQY

V gene: TRBV6-5
J gene: TRBJ1-3
CDR3 protein: ASRTGNSGNTIY

V gene: TRBV6-1
J gene: TRBJ1-2
CDR3 protein: ASSETAPRGYT

V gene: TRBV6-1
J gene: TRBJ2-2
CDR3 protein: ASSGTEVGELF

V gene: TRBV27
J gene: TRBJ1-6
CDR3 protein: ASSTTPGNSPLH

V gene: TRBV7-9
J gene: TRBJ2-5
CDR3 protein: SSSLVRVLAGEETQY

V gene: TRBV18
J gene: TRBJ2-1
CDR3 protein: ASSPMTGGAGNEQF

V gene: TRBV5-1
J gene: TRBJ2-3
CDR3 protein: ASRHPGLAGGATSTDTQY

V gene: TRBV7-2
J gene: TRBJ1-1
CDR3 protein: ASSLGIRGSEAF

V gene: TRBV5-6
J gene: TRBJ2-7
CDR3 protein: ASSSGSYEQY

V gene: TRBV28
J gene: TRBJ1-4
CDR3 protein: ASSLRGRGEKLF

V gene: TRBV7-6
J gene: TRBJ1-6
CDR3 protein: ASSLAGGNSPLH

V gene: TRBV6-1
J gene: TRBJ1-1
CDR3 protein: ASSEAGPEAF

V gene: TRBV7-2
J gene: TRBJ2-1
CDR3 protein: ASSLRQGNNEQF

V gene: TRBV5-8
J gene: TRBJ2-7
CDR3 protein: ASSRRGGLSYEQY

V gene: TRBV30
J gene: TRBJ2-4
CDR3 protein: AWSPDRDKNIQY